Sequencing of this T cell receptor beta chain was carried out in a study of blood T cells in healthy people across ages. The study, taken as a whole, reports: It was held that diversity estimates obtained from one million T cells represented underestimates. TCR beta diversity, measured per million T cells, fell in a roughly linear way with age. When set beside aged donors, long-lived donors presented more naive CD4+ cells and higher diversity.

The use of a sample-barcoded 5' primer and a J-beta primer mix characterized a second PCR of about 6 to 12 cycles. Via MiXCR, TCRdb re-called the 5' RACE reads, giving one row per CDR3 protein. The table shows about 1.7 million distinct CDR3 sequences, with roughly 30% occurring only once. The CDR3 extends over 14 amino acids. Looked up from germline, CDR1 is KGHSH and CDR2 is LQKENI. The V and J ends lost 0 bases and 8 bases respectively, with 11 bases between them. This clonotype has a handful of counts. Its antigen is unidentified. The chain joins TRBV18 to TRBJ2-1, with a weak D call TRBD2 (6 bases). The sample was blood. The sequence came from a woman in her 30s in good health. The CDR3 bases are TGTGCCAGCTCACCACCGGGGGGACGAGATGAGCAGTTCTTC. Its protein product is CASSPPGGRDEQFF.